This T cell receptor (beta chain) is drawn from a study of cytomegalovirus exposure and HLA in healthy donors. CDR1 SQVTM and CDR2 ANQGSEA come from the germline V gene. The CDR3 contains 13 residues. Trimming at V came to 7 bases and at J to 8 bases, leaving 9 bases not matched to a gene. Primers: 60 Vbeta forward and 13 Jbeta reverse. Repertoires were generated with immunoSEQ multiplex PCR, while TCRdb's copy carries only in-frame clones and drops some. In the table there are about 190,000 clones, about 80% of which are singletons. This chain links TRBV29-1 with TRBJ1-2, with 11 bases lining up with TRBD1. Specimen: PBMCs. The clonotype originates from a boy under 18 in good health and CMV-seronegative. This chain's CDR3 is CSGRTGGEDGYTF. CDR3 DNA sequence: TGCAGCGGTCGGACAGGGGGCGAAGACGGCTACACCTTC.